Listed below are T cell receptor beta chains from one sample, sequenced in a study of post-analysis software for immune sequencing data. TCRdb re-analysed the PCR reads in MiXCR, keeping a single row per CDR3 protein. The profile shows hundreds of thousands of distinct CDR3 sequences, 25% to 30% of them singletons. Source material: blood. The receptors were gathered from a girl aged 5-17 years with multiple sclerosis. CDR3s include the opening cysteine and the closing phenylalanine or tryptophan. D genes are given only for firm matches. Size is omitted from some rows. Given values are once, few, many or a class for expanded clones.

d_gene,v_gene,j_gene,abundance,CDR3nt,CDR3aa
TRBD1,TRBV6-5,TRBJ1-4,-,TGTGCCAGCAGGCCCGGGACAGCCCAGAATGAAAAACTGTTTTTT,CASRPGTAQNEKLFF
-,TRBV9,TRBJ2-3,-,TGTGCCAGCAGCGTAGCGGGGGCCGGCACAGATACGCAGTATTTT,CASSVAGAGTDTQYF
TRBD2,TRBV18,TRBJ2-1,-,TGTGCCAGCTCACCAGAGGCTAGCGGATATTACAATGAGCAGTTCTTC,CASSPEASGYYNEQFF
-,TRBV29-1,TRBJ2-3,few,TGCAGCGCCAACGGCAGGGTTGCTTCAGATACGCAGTATTTT,CSANGRVASDTQYF
TRBD1,TRBV5-1,TRBJ1-2,-,TGCGCCAGCAGCTTGGGCGACAGGGAGAACTATGGCTACACCTTC,CASSLGDRENYGYTF
TRBD1,TRBV6-5,TRBJ2-3,-,TGTGCCAGCAGGGGAAAGGGGGCAAAGGGCACAGATACGCAGTATTTT,CASRGKGAKGTDTQYF
-,TRBV28,TRBJ2-3,-,TGTGCCAGCGGCCGGTGGGATACGCAGTATTTT,CASGRWDTQYF
-,TRBV11-2,TRBJ2-6,-,TGTGCCAGCAGCTTGACAGGGACTCCGGGGGCCAACGTCCTGACTTTC,CASSLTGTPGANVLTF
TRBD1,TRBV5-5,TRBJ1-2,-,TGTGCCAGCAGCCGTGGGACAGGGGACTATGGCTACACCTTC,CASSRGTGDYGYTF
-,TRBV6-5,TRBJ2-1,-,TGTGCCAGCAGTTCCTCCGAGGCCGCCACCCCTCTCTACAATGAGCAGTTCTTC,CASSSSEAATPLYNEQFF
-,TRBV28,TRBJ1-2,-,TGTGCCAGCGAAGGCATGAACTATGGCTACACCTTC,CASEGMNYGYTF
-,TRBV6-5,TRBJ1-2,few,TGTGCCAGCAGTTACTTTAGGGGGGCCTCCTATGGCTACACCTTC,CASSYFRGASYGYTF
-,TRBV10-3,TRBJ1-1,-,TGTGCCATCAGGAGGACAGTCGAAAACACTGAAGCTTTCTTT,CAIRRTVENTEAFF
-,TRBV5-1,TRBJ2-7,-,TGCGCCAGCAGCCAGGACCCCGGAGGTGCCTACGAGCAGTACTTC,CASSQDPGGAYEQYF
-,TRBV28,TRBJ2-7,few,TGTGCCAGCAGTTTATCCCCGGCCGGAGCCTACGAGCAGTACTTC,CASSLSPAGAYEQYF
-,TRBV5-1,TRBJ1-4,once,TGCGCCAGCAGCCGGGAGGGAGACCCTAATGAAAAACTGTTTTTT,CASSREGDPNEKLFF
-,TRBV20-1,TRBJ2-5,few,TGCAGTGCTAGGTCGCGATTAGAGACCCAGTACTTC,CSARSRLETQYF
TRBD2,TRBV5-5,TRBJ2-7,-,TGTGCCAGCAGCTTGGTCTCTGGCGGGGGTTATCACGAGCAGTACTTC,CASSLVSGGGYHEQYF
-,TRBV4-2,TRBJ1-3,-,TGTGCCAGCAGCCAAGATTTAGGAAACACCATATATTTT,CASSQDLGNTIYF
-,TRBV18,TRBJ1-5,-,TGTGCCAGCTCCCTGAAACAGGTTATTAGCAATCAGCCCCAGCATTTT,CASSLKQVISNQPQHF
-,TRBV25-1,TRBJ2-5,many,TGTGCCAGCAGTGAAGAGACCCAGTACTTC,CASSEETQYF
TRBD2,TRBV7-2,TRBJ2-1,few,TGTGCCAGCAACCCTAGCGGGGGGGGGTACAATGAGCAGTTCTTC,CASNPSGGGYNEQFF
TRBD1,TRBV7-2,TRBJ2-2,-,TGTGCCAGCAGCCCAGCCGGGACAGGGGAGAGGCCCGGGGAGCTGTTTTTT,CASSPAGTGERPGELFF
-,TRBV5-1,TRBJ2-3,few,TGCGCCAGCAGTAGGGCGGGCACAGATACGCAGTATTTT,CASSRAGTDTQYF
-,TRBV20-1,TRBJ2-1,few,TGCAGTGCTAGCGGGGGGCACTACAATGAGCAGTTCTTC,CSASGGHYNEQFF
-,TRBV5-1,TRBJ2-5,-,TGCGCCAGCAGCTTGACAGGGAAATCGGAGACCCAGTACTTC,CASSLTGKSETQYF
-,TRBV20-1,TRBJ1-2,-,TGCAGTGCTCCTCAGATGGACGGCGTTCTTGGCTACACCTTC,CSAPQMDGVLGYTF
-,TRBV4-3,TRBJ2-1,many,TGCGCCAGCAGCCAAGTGCAGGCCGCCGTAAGCTCCTACAATGAGCAGTTCTTC,CASSQVQAAVSSYNEQFF
TRBD2,TRBV20-1,TRBJ2-5,-,TGCAGTGCTAGAGATCGGGAACTAGCGTTTCAAGAGACCCAGTACTTC,CSARDRELAFQETQYF
TRBD2,TRBV20-1,TRBJ2-3,-,TGCAGTGCTAAGTCCACCTTTAGCGGGGGGGCCGCAGATACGCAGTATTTT,CSAKSTFSGGAADTQYF
TRBD1,TRBV29-1,TRBJ1-1,few,TGCAGCGGGGGACAGGGCTCTCACACTGAAGCTTTCTTT,CSGGQGSHTEAFF